The 14 T cell receptor beta chains presented below share a single source sample, sequenced in a study of T cell responses to AZD1222 COVID-19 vaccine. The repertoire was sequenced with immunoSEQ multiplex PCR; TCRdb's copy has only in-frame clones and lacks some. The table lists about 79,000 clones, 80% of them singletons, with 20% to 25% in the top ten. The specimen comprised peripheral blood, sampled on day 0 of AZD1222 vaccination. The receptors here all came from an adult in good health.

The chain carries TRBV6-5 and TRBJ2-5; 7 bases align to TRBD1. The CDR3 loop spans 14 amino acids. Germline trimming cut 6 bases from V and 1 base from J; bases unmatched to any gene: 5. The V gene's germline CDR1 is MNHEY and CDR2 SVGAGI. CDR3 nucleotide sequence: TGTGCCAGCAGCAATCCAGGGGGCCAAGAGACCCAGTACTTC. Protein product: CASSNPGGQETQYF.

V is TRBV19 and J is TRBJ1-4; a possible D gene is TRBD1 (6 bases). Germline lookup yields CDR1 LNHDA and CDR2 SQIVND (reference sequence). The ends were cut back, 7 bases at V and 3 bases at J, with 12 bases in the middle. The CDR3 length is 14 residues. In DNA form, the CDR3 reads TGTGCCAGTATCCAAGGACAGCCTAATGAAAAACTGTTTTTT. This encodes CASIQGQPNEKLFF.

V gene TRBV7-9 combines with J gene TRBJ2-1; TRBD1 matches 7 bases. The trim removed 5 bases at V and 7 bases at J, leaving 8 bases unmatched. From germline, CDR1 is SEHNR and CDR2 FQNEAQ (reference sequence). CDR3 length: 14 residues. CDR3 region: CASSPETGKNEQFF. CDR3 DNA: TGTGCCAGCAGCCCGGAGACAGGGAAGAATGAGCAGTTCTTC.

This clone came up once. The chain is built from TRBV2 and TRBJ2-2; possibly TRBD2 for D (7 bases). The CDR3 is 15 residues long. The V gene's germline CDR1 is SNHLY and CDR2 FYNNEI. The V end lost 8 bases, the J end lost 1 base, and 14 bases lay between the germline ends. The CDR3 protein is CASAGGGVNTGELFF. The CDR3 nucleotides are TGTGCCAGCGCCGGAGGGGGGGTGAACACCGGGGAGCTGTTTTTT.

This chain links TRBV10-2 with TRBJ1-4; 8 nucleotides align to TRBD1. Germline V CDR1 and CDR2: WSHSY, SAAADI. The CDR3 has 16 residues. Trimming removed 0 bases from V and 7 bases from J; junction bases left unmatched: 7. The CDR3 DNA sequence: TGCGCCAGCAGTGAGTCGGCCGGGACAGGTGTTGAAAAACTGTTTTTT. Translation: CASSESAGTGVEKLFF.

Comment on this clone: This specimen includes other DNA sequences encoding the same CDR3. The chain has TRBV19 and TRBJ2-6, with a weak D call TRBD2 (5 bases). Germline CDR1 reads LNHDA; CDR2 reads SQIVND (reference sequence). CDR3 length: 15 residues. Trimming pared 3 bases from V and 2 bases from J, leaving 8 bases between. CDR3 in DNA: TGTGCCAGTAGTATTGGAGGAACTGGGGCCAACGTCCTGACTTTC. Its protein product is CASSIGGTGANVLTF.

This clone appeared a single time. The V call is TRBV4-1, the J call TRBJ2-1; TRBD2 is a possible D gene (6 bases). Germline loops: CDR1 MGHRA, CDR2 YSYEKL. The CDR3 spans 18 residues. Deletions cut 1 base from V and 8 bases from J, with 24 bases between. This chain's CDR3 is CASSQGRWQGGSSDEQFF. The CDR3 bases are TGCGCCAGCAGCCAAGGCAGGTGGCAGGGAGGATCAAGCGATGAGCAGTTCTTC.

The count of this clone is one. The chain uses TRBV6-1 and TRBJ2-1, with a weak D call TRBD1 (6 bases). Trimming cost V 2 bases and J 15 bases, with 17 bases left between them. This CDR3 is built from 13 residues. Per the germline V gene, CDR1 is MNHNS and CDR2 is SASEGT. The CDR3 region is CASSETQGARGFF. The CDR3 DNA is TGTGCCAGCAGTGAAACACAGGGCGCCAGAGGGTTCTTC.

The chain links TRBV28 to TRBJ2-5; 10 bases line up with TRBD1. CDR1 and CDR2 (germline): MDHEN, SYDVKM. This CDR3 is built from 15 residues. Germline trimming cut 2 bases from V and 4 bases from J; bases unmatched to any gene: 4. CDR3 loop: CASSLPRTGGETQYF. As DNA, the CDR3 is TGTGCCAGCAGTTTACCCCGGACAGGGGGAGAGACCCAGTACTTC.

J is TRBJ1-3 and V is TRBV30; D unclear. V gave up 0 bases and J gave up 4 bases, with 19 bases separating them. The germline V gene encodes CDR1 GTSNPN and CDR2 SVGIG (reference sequence). CDR3 length equals 17 residues. The DNA of the CDR3 is TGTGCCTGGAGTGTTCTCCCGGGGAGAGCAGGCGGAAACACCATATATTTT. Protein: CAWSVLPGRAGGNTIYF.

The sample holds one count of this clone. The genes are TRBV6-1 and TRBJ1-2; D gene uncertain. Germline V gene data show CDR1 as MNHNS and CDR2 as SASEGT. The CDR3 runs 12 residues. The germline V and J ends were trimmed by 3 bases and 2 bases, with 4 bases remaining between them. The CDR3 DNA reads TGTGCCAGCAGTGAGGGAAACTATGGCTACACCTTC. Amino acids: CASSEGNYGYTF.

The rearrangement links TRBV6-1 to TRBJ2-7; D possibly uses TRBD1 or TRBD2 (5 bases each). Per germline, CDR1 MNHNS and CDR2 SASEGT. V gave up 0 bases and J gave up 3 bases, with 12 bases separating them. The CDR3 covers 15 residues. CDR3: CASSEAGTTIYEQYF. Here the CDR3 DNA reads TGTGCCAGCAGTGAAGCCGGGACGACCATCTACGAGCAGTACTTC.

This chain joins TRBV11-2 and TRBJ2-7; 7 bases align to TRBD1. CDR1 is SGHAT and CDR2 is FQNNGV in the germline V gene. The CDR3 consists of 15 residues. Unmatched junction bases numbered 9, after V lost 5 bases and J lost 2 bases. For the CDR3, the DNA is TGTGCCAGCAGCAAGGGGACAGATTGGACCTACGAGCAGTACTTC. It specifies CASSKGTDWTYEQYF.

This clone is labeled as medium-sized. The DNA for the CDR3 is TGCGCCAGCAGTTTCGGACCTAATCAGCCCCAGCATTTT. It translates to CASSFGPNQPQHF. The chain combines TRBV10-1 with TRBJ1-5; D is uncertain. Trimming removed 5 bases at V and 4 bases at J, with 9 bases between. CDR1 and CDR2 (germline): WNHNN, SYGVQD (reference sequence). The CDR3 sequence is 13 residues long.